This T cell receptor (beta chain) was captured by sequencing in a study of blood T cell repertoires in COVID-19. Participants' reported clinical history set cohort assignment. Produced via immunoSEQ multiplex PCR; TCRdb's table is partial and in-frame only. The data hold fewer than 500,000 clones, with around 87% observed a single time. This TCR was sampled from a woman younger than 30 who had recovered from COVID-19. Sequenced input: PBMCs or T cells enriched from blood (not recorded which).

CDR3 protein: CASSLQGAFGNSPLHF. The CDR3 DNA is TGCGCCAGCAGCTTACAGGGGGCGTTCGGTAATTCACCCCTCCACTTT. The V gene is TRBV5-1, the J gene TRBJ1-6; 9 bases agree with TRBD1. The V and J ends lost 2 bases and 6 bases, in that order; junction bases with no gene match: 6. From germline, CDR1 is SGHRS and CDR2 YFSETQ. CDR3 length: 16 amino acids.